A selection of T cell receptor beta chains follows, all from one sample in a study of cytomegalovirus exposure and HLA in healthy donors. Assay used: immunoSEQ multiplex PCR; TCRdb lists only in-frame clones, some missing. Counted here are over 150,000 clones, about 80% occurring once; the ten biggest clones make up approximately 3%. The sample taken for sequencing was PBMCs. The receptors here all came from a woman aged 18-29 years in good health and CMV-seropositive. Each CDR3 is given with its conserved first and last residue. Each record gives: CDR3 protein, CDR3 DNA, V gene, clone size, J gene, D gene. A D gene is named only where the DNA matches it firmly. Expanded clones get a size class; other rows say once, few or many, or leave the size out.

CDR3 protein: CASSKWSSGGADTQYF
CDR3 DNA: TGTGCCAGTAGTAAATGGTCTAGCGGGGGCGCAGATACGCAGTATTTT
V gene: TRBV19
clone size: .
J gene: TRBJ2-3
D gene: TRBD2

CDR3 protein: CASSFRPIGGQGDSPLHF
CDR3 DNA: TGTGCCAGCAGCTTCAGACCGATCGGGGGACAGGGGGACTCACCCCTCCACTTT
V gene: TRBV6-4
clone size: .
J gene: TRBJ1-6
D gene: TRBD1

CDR3 protein: CASSDIGGAYNEQFF
CDR3 DNA: TGTGCCAGCAGTGATATAGGGGGAGCATACAATGAGCAGTTCTTC
V gene: TRBV2
clone size: .
J gene: TRBJ2-1
D gene: .

CDR3 protein: CASSPLGGIQDPYEQYF
CDR3 DNA: TGTGCCAGCAGCCCCCTGGGAGGGATCCAGGACCCCTACGAGCAGTACTTC
V gene: TRBV11-2
clone size: .
J gene: TRBJ2-7
D gene: TRBD2

CDR3 protein: CASSFQGAPEAFF
CDR3 DNA: TGTGCCAGCAGCTTTCAGGGGGCCCCTGAAGCTTTCTTT
V gene: TRBV7-3
clone size: .
J gene: TRBJ1-1
D gene: TRBD1

CDR3 protein: CASSGQGRTEAFF
CDR3 DNA: TGCGCCAGCAGTGGACAGGGTAGGACTGAAGCTTTCTTT
V gene: TRBV10-1
clone size: .
J gene: TRBJ1-1
D gene: TRBD1

CDR3 protein: CASSQVGQVKNIQYF
CDR3 DNA: TGCGCCAGCAGCCAAGTTGGGCAGGTTAAAAACATTCAGTACTTC
V gene: TRBV4-1
clone size: once
J gene: TRBJ2-4
D gene: .

CDR3 protein: CASSPRQGFPGELFF
CDR3 DNA: TGTGCCAGCAGTCCCAGACAGGGGTTCCCCGGGGAGCTGTTTTTT
V gene: TRBV27
clone size: .
J gene: TRBJ2-2
D gene: TRBD1

CDR3 protein: CASSIWTSGGPIMAAQYF
CDR3 DNA: TGTGCCAGTAGTATATGGACTAGCGGGGGGCCTATCATGGCTGCGCAGTATTTT
V gene: TRBV19
clone size: .
J gene: TRBJ2-3
D gene: TRBD2

CDR3 protein: CASPKGGLNTEAFF
CDR3 DNA: TGTGCCAGCCCGAAGGGGGGGCTGAACACTGAAGCTTTCTTT
V gene: TRBV6-1
clone size: .
J gene: TRBJ1-1
D gene: .

CDR3 protein: CASSLRTGGDEQFF
CDR3 DNA: TGCGCCAGCAGCTTGCGGACAGGGGGCGATGAGCAGTTCTTC
V gene: TRBV5-1
clone size: .
J gene: TRBJ2-1
D gene: TRBD1

CDR3 protein: CASSKTSGATGELFF
CDR3 DNA: TGTGCCAGTAGTAAGACTAGCGGGGCCACCGGGGAGCTGTTTTTT
V gene: TRBV19
clone size: once
J gene: TRBJ2-2
D gene: TRBD2

CDR3 protein: CASSGGNTNTEAFF
CDR3 DNA: TGCGCCAGCAGCGGCGGGAACACGAACACTGAAGCTTTCTTT
V gene: TRBV5-1
clone size: .
J gene: TRBJ1-1
D gene: .

CDR3 protein: CASPGSTEAFF
CDR3 DNA: TGTGCCAGCCCCGGGAGCACTGAAGCTTTCTTT
V gene: TRBV2
clone size: .
J gene: TRBJ1-1
D gene: .

CDR3 protein: CASSYDSGGKLFF
CDR3 DNA: TGTGCCAGCAGTTACGACTCGGGGGGTAAACTGTTTTTT
V gene: TRBV6-5
clone size: .
J gene: TRBJ1-4
D gene: .

CDR3 protein: CASSPTGTGGFNYGYTF
CDR3 DNA: TGTGCCAGCTCACCCACAGGGACAGGGGGCTTTAACTATGGCTACACCTTC
V gene: TRBV18
clone size: .
J gene: TRBJ1-2
D gene: TRBD1

CDR3 protein: CASSSGTSTTREQFF
CDR3 DNA: TGCGCCAGCAGCTCCGGGACTAGCACGACCCGCGAGCAGTTCTTC
V gene: TRBV5-1
clone size: .
J gene: TRBJ2-1
D gene: TRBD2

CDR3 protein: CASSKPLGGGAKDTQYF
CDR3 DNA: TGTGCCAGTAGTAAACCGCTGGGCGGGGGGGCGAAAGATACGCAGTATTTT
V gene: TRBV19
clone size: .
J gene: TRBJ2-3
D gene: TRBD2

CDR3 protein: CASSLSVWQGNSNQPQHF
CDR3 DNA: TGTGCCAGCAGCTTAAGTGTTTGGCAGGGTAATAGCAATCAGCCCCAGCATTTT
V gene: TRBV7-6
clone size: .
J gene: TRBJ1-5
D gene: .

CDR3 protein: CASSVLSGTGGTGELFF
CDR3 DNA: TGTGCCAGCAGCGTACTTAGCGGGACAGGGGGGACCGGGGAGCTGTTTTTT
V gene: TRBV9
clone size: .
J gene: TRBJ2-2
D gene: TRBD1

CDR3 protein: CASSPRGRDHGELFF
CDR3 DNA: TGTGCCAGCAGCCCGAGGGGGCGGGACCACGGGGAGCTGTTTTTT
V gene: TRBV9
clone size: .
J gene: TRBJ2-2
D gene: .

CDR3 protein: CASSIPPGQGNGELFF
CDR3 DNA: TGTGCCAGCAGTATACCGCCGGGACAGGGGAACGGGGAGCTGTTTTTT
V gene: TRBV2
clone size: .
J gene: TRBJ2-2
D gene: TRBD1

CDR3 protein: CASSLDSYGYTF
CDR3 DNA: TGCGCCAGCAGCTTGGACTCATATGGCTACACCTTC
V gene: TRBV5-1
clone size: .
J gene: TRBJ1-2
D gene: .

CDR3 protein: CASSYDRERTEAFF
CDR3 DNA: TGTGCCAGCAGCTACGACAGGGAGAGGACTGAAGCTTTCTTT
V gene: TRBV6-1
clone size: .
J gene: TRBJ1-1
D gene: TRBD1

CDR3 protein: CASRSRDRAYEQYF
CDR3 DNA: TGTGCCAGCAGATCCCGGGACAGGGCCTACGAGCAGTACTTC
V gene: TRBV28
clone size: .
J gene: TRBJ2-7
D gene: TRBD1

CDR3 protein: CASSLRADRGLSDANTGELFF
CDR3 DNA: TGCGCCAGCTCCTTGAGGGCCGACAGGGGGCTCTCGGACGCGAACACCGGGGAGCTGTTTTTT
V gene: TRBV5-1
clone size: .
J gene: TRBJ2-2
D gene: TRBD1

CDR3 protein: CASSGGQAEAFF
CDR3 DNA: TGTGCCAGCAGCGGCGGACAGGCTGAAGCTTTCTTT
V gene: TRBV9
clone size: .
J gene: TRBJ1-1
D gene: TRBD1

CDR3 protein: CASSQGQGSLGEQYF
CDR3 DNA: TGTGCCAGCTCGCAGGGACAGGGGTCTCTCGGCGAGCAGTACTTC
V gene: TRBV18
clone size: .
J gene: TRBJ2-7
D gene: TRBD1

CDR3 protein: CASSLSGDSPLHF
CDR3 DNA: TGTGCCAGCAGCTTATCCGGGGATTCACCCCTCCACTTT
V gene: TRBV11-3
clone size: .
J gene: TRBJ1-6
D gene: .

CDR3 protein: CASKRGTEESGELFF
CDR3 DNA: TGTGCCAGCAAACGTGGGACAGAGGAATCCGGGGAGCTGTTTTTT
V gene: TRBV7-6
clone size: .
J gene: TRBJ2-2
D gene: TRBD1

CDR3 protein: CASSRPDSSYEQYF
CDR3 DNA: TGTGCCAGCAGCCGCCCGGACAGCTCCTACGAGCAGTACTTC
V gene: TRBV7-8
clone size: .
J gene: TRBJ2-7
D gene: .

CDR3 protein: CASSRQGSSGNTIYF
CDR3 DNA: TGTGCCAGCAGCCGACAGGGTTCCTCTGGAAACACCATATATTTT
V gene: TRBV2
clone size: once
J gene: TRBJ1-3
D gene: TRBD1

CDR3 protein: CASSQRSQETQYF
CDR3 DNA: TGTGCCAGCAGCCAGCGTAGCCAAGAGACCCAGTACTTC
V gene: TRBV5-6
clone size: .
J gene: TRBJ2-5
D gene: .

CDR3 protein: CASSLDRGWTDTQYF
CDR3 DNA: TGTGCCAGCAGCTTAGACAGGGGTTGGACAGATACGCAGTATTTT
V gene: TRBV7-2
clone size: .
J gene: TRBJ2-3
D gene: TRBD1

CDR3 protein: CASSNQGMGQPQHF
CDR3 DNA: TGTGCCAGCAGTAACCAGGGGATGGGTCAGCCCCAGCATTTT
V gene: TRBV2
clone size: .
J gene: TRBJ1-5
D gene: .

CDR3 protein: CSVGEVHEQYF
CDR3 DNA: TGCAGCGTTGGTGAGGTCCACGAGCAGTACTTC
V gene: TRBV29-1
clone size: .
J gene: TRBJ2-7
D gene: .

CDR3 protein: CASSLQGTQGSYEQYF
CDR3 DNA: TGTGCCAGCAGTTTACAGGGAACCCAAGGGTCCTACGAGCAGTACTTC
V gene: TRBV27
clone size: .
J gene: TRBJ2-7
D gene: .

CDR3 protein: CSGREVTEAFF
CDR3 DNA: TGCAGCGGGAGGGAGGTCACTGAAGCTTTCTTT
V gene: TRBV29-1
clone size: .
J gene: TRBJ1-1
D gene: .

CDR3 protein: CASSQERITEQFF
CDR3 DNA: TGTGCCAGCAGCCAAGAGCGCATCACTGAGCAGTTCTTC
V gene: TRBV4-2
clone size: few
J gene: TRBJ2-1
D gene: .

CDR3 protein: CASSRDRGATLHF
CDR3 DNA: TGCGCCAGCAGCAGGGACAGGGGGGCGACCCTCCACTTT
V gene: TRBV5-1
clone size: once
J gene: TRBJ1-6
D gene: TRBD1

CDR3 protein: CASSSTGPPQPQHF
CDR3 DNA: TGCGCCAGCAGCTCGACAGGGCCCCCTCAGCCCCAGCATTTT
V gene: TRBV5-1
clone size: .
J gene: TRBJ1-5
D gene: TRBD1

CDR3 protein: CASRAGVTGELFF
CDR3 DNA: TGTGCCAGCAGGGCGGGGGTCACCGGGGAGCTGTTTTTT
V gene: TRBV7-8
clone size: .
J gene: TRBJ2-2
D gene: TRBD2

CDR3 protein: CASSGGQGLSEQYF
CDR3 DNA: TGCGCCAGCAGCGGGGGACAGGGATTAAGCGAGCAGTACTTC
V gene: TRBV10-2
clone size: .
J gene: TRBJ2-7
D gene: TRBD1

CDR3 protein: CASSQRGLGDTQYF
CDR3 DNA: TGTGCCAGCAGCCAGCGGGGCCTGGGGGATACGCAGTATTTT
V gene: TRBV7-3
clone size: .
J gene: TRBJ2-3
D gene: TRBD2

CDR3 protein: CSVEGGLSTGELFF
CDR3 DNA: TGCAGCGTTGAAGGTGGACTAAGCACCGGGGAGCTGTTTTTT
V gene: TRBV29-1
clone size: .
J gene: TRBJ2-2
D gene: .

CDR3 protein: CASSTSTGLYGYTF
CDR3 DNA: TGTGCCAGCAGCACCTCGACAGGCCTCTATGGCTACACCTTC
V gene: TRBV9
clone size: .
J gene: TRBJ1-2
D gene: .

CDR3 protein: CATWGRVNYGYTF
CDR3 DNA: TGTGCCACTTGGGGCAGGGTTAACTATGGCTACACCTTC
V gene: TRBV6-5
clone size: .
J gene: TRBJ1-2
D gene: .

CDR3 protein: CASSLGANIQYF
CDR3 DNA: TGTGCCAGCAGCTTAGGGGCAAATATTCAGTACTTC
V gene: TRBV7-2
clone size: .
J gene: TRBJ2-4
D gene: .

CDR3 protein: CASSGGSQTPSQFF
CDR3 DNA: TGTGCCAGCAGCGGAGGTAGCCAGACACCTTCGCAGTTCTTC
V gene: TRBV2
clone size: .
J gene: TRBJ2-1
D gene: .

CDR3 protein: CASIRKGALRETQYF
CDR3 DNA: TGTGCCAGCATTCGGAAGGGGGCTCTTCGCGAGACCCAGTACTTC
V gene: TRBV9
clone size: .
J gene: TRBJ2-5
D gene: TRBD1

CDR3 protein: CANQAPSVPDYGYTF
CDR3 DNA: TGTGCCAACCAAGCCCCCTCGGTTCCGGACTATGGCTACACCTTC
V gene: TRBV13
clone size: .
J gene: TRBJ1-2
D gene: .

CDR3 protein: CASSLTGPNTEAFF
CDR3 DNA: TGTGCCAGCAGCTTGACAGGGCCGAACACTGAAGCTTTCTTT
V gene: TRBV5-6
clone size: .
J gene: TRBJ1-1
D gene: .

CDR3 protein: CASSLAPVATRYGYTF
CDR3 DNA: TGTGCCAGCAGCTTGGCCCCAGTTGCGACACGCTATGGCTACACCTTC
V gene: TRBV5-4
clone size: .
J gene: TRBJ1-2
D gene: .

CDR3 protein: CASSSGSRVIGYTF
CDR3 DNA: TGTGCCAGCAGCTCAGGATCCAGGGTCATTGGCTACACCTTC
V gene: TRBV9
clone size: .
J gene: TRBJ1-2
D gene: .